One sample yielded the 24 T cell receptor beta chains listed below, sequenced in a study of graft-versus-host responses after intestinal transplantation. The repertoire was sequenced with immunoSEQ multiplex PCR; TCRdb's copy has only in-frame clones and lacks some. The sample carries around 69,000 clones, roughly 90% recorded once. No antigen has been identified for these receptors. The specimen comprised unstimulated CD8+ T cells sorted from spleen or lymph node cells, sampled before transplant. These receptors originate from a human donor who was the organ donor for an intestinal transplant.

This sequence joins TRBV5-4 and TRBJ1-1, with D tentatively TRBD1 (6 bases). V was trimmed by 4 bases and J by 4 bases, leaving 14 bases between them. CDR1 SGHNT and CDR2 YYREEE come from the germline V gene (reference sequence). The CDR3 runs to 14 residues. As DNA, the CDR3 is TGTGCCAGCAGCGCGACAGGTCCGGGCACTGAAGCTTTCTTT. Protein sequence: CASSATGPGTEAFF.

This chain joins TRBV27 and TRBJ2-7; D is perhaps TRBD2 (5 bases). This CDR3 has 14 amino acids. CDR1 is MNHEY, CDR2 SMNVEV, per germline (reference sequence). V lost 3 bases to trimming and J lost 4 bases, with 13 bases between them. The CDR3 spells CASSLTGSSYEQYV. The DNA for the CDR3 is TGTGCCAGCAGTTTGACGGGGAGTTCGTACGAGCAGTACGTC.

The chain is built from TRBV9 and TRBJ1-5; possible D gene TRBD1, 6 bases. CDR3 length: 15 amino acids. V lost 5 bases and J lost 5, with 17 bases in between. From germline, CDR1 is SGDLS and CDR2 YYNGEE. The CDR3 loop is CASSAQGSGDQPQHF. DNA of the CDR3: TGTGCCAGCAGTGCTCAGGGGAGCGGGGATCAGCCCCAGCATTTT. The full variable domain, rest sourced from reference TRBV9 and TRBJ1-5, is DSGVTQTPKHLITATGQRVTLRCSPRSGDLSVYWYQQSLDQGLQFLIQYYNGEERAKGNILERFSAQQFPDLHSELNLSSLELGDSALYFCASSAQGSGDQPQHFGDGTRLSIL.

The rearrangement joins TRBV5-4 to TRBJ2-7; tentative D call: TRBD1 (5 bases). Trimming took 4 bases from V and 1 from J, leaving 9 bases between them. Germline V gene lookup returns CDR1 SGHNT and CDR2 YYREEE (reference sequence). This CDR3 has 13 amino acids. The CDR3 loop reads CASSPQGSYEQYV. The DNA for the CDR3 is TGTGCCAGCAGCCCCCAGGGTTCCTACGAGCAGTACGTC.

V usage is TRBV7-2 and J usage is TRBJ1-6, with unresolved D. The V end was cut by 7 bases, the J end by 4 bases, with 17 bases between. The CDR3 is made up of 16 amino acids. The germline V gene encodes CDR1 SGHTA and CDR2 FQGNSA. CDR3 sequence reads: CASTVEGFDYNSPLHF. The CDR3 coding sequence is TGTGCCAGCACCGTTGAGGGTTTCGATTATAATTCACCCCTCCACTTT.

The chain couples TRBV28 to TRBJ1-2; TRBD1 aligns across 8 bases. The CDR3 contains 17 residues. Trimming at V came to 2 bases and at J to 2 bases, leaving 10 bases not matched to a gene. Germline V gene lookup returns CDR1 MDHEN and CDR2 SYDVKM. Written as DNA, the CDR3 is TGTGCCAGCAGTTTAGGGACAGGTTTATCAGGGAACTATGGCTACACCTTC. The encoded protein is CASSLGTGLSGNYGYTF.

The chain employs TRBV6-5 and TRBJ1-1; no clear D. V dropped 2 bases and J dropped 6 bases, with 16 bases sitting between them. Germline CDR1 reads MNHEY; CDR2 reads SVGAGI. The CDR3 sequence is 15 residues long. The CDR3 reads CASSYRSAPSAEAFF. CDR3 DNA: TGTGCCAGCAGTTACCGATCCGCCCCTTCAGCTGAAGCTTTCTTT.

This chain links TRBV7-9 with TRBJ2-5, with TRBD2 identical over 13 bases. This CDR3 has 17 residues. Germline assignment: CDR1 SEHNR and CDR2 FQNEAQ (reference sequence). With V trimmed by 1 base and J by 4 bases, 6 bases remained unmatched. This CDR3 is CASSLGTSGGVPETQYF. CDR3 coding DNA: TGTGCCAGCAGCTTAGGCACTAGCGGGGGGGTCCCAGAGACCCAGTACTTC.

The V call is TRBV19, the J call TRBJ1-5; TRBD1 might be the D (5 bases). Per germline, CDR1 LNHDA and CDR2 SQIVND (reference sequence). This CDR3 spans 15 amino acids. Trimming removed 0 bases at V and 7 bases at J, with 13 bases between. The CDR3 protein is CASSIEGGEGQPQHF. The CDR3 DNA follows: TGTGCCAGTAGTATAGAGGGGGGGGAGGGACAGCCCCAGCATTTT.

The J gene is TRBJ1-1, the V gene TRBV7-9; 7 nucleotides match TRBD1. The CDR3 length is 17 residues. With V trimmed by 4 bases and J by 3 bases, 14 bases remained unmatched. Germline V gene lookup returns CDR1 SEHNR and CDR2 FQNEAQ (reference sequence). This chain's CDR3 is CASSWNPQTGRDTEAFF. CDR3 coding DNA: TGTGCCAGCAGCTGGAACCCACAGACAGGGAGAGACACTGAAGCTTTCTTT.

The chain links TRBV2 to TRBJ1-6; the D gene is possibly TRBD1 (6 bases). Trimming took 9 bases from V and 1 from J, leaving 19 bases between them. Germline V lookup: CDR1 SNHLY, CDR2 FYNNEI. The CDR3 has 17 amino acids. The CDR3 region is CASMRTAKASYNSPLHF. The CDR3 DNA reads TGTGCCAGTATGCGGACAGCTAAGGCGTCCTATAATTCACCCCTCCACTTT.

This chain links TRBV6-5 with TRBJ2-7; 7 nucleotides line up with TRBD2. J lost 0 bases, V lost 6 bases, and 5 bases had no gene match. This CDR3 has 14 residues. Germline V lookup: CDR1 MNHEY, CDR2 SVGAGI. CDR3 sequence: CASSPAGYSYEQYV. The CDR3 DNA is TGTGCCAGCAGCCCAGCGGGGTACTCCTACGAGCAGTACGTC.

The CDR3 region has the DNA TGCGCCAGCAGCCACCCGGACAGGGAAGATACGCAGTATTTT. This gives the protein CASSHPDREDTQYF. This chain connects TRBV4-1 to TRBJ2-3, with 8 bases identical to TRBD1. There are 14 residues in the CDR3. With 3 bases clipped from V and 5 bases from J, the junction kept 4 bases outside the gene matches. CDR1 and CDR2 from the germline V gene are MGHRA and YSYEKL.

J is TRBJ1-6 and V is TRBV7-9; a weak D match, TRBD1 (6 bases). Trimming took off 6 bases at V and 3 bases at J, with 12 bases between the two ends. Germline V lookup: CDR1 SEHNR, CDR2 FQNEAQ (reference sequence). This CDR3 has 15 amino acids. The CDR3: CASRFGTLYNSPLHF. The DNA for the CDR3 is TGTGCCAGCAGATTCGGGACACTCTATAATTCACCCCTCCACTTT.

This clone was counted only a few times. The V and J genes are TRBV2 and TRBJ2-7; TRBD2 matches 7 bases. There are 15 residues in the CDR3. The trim removed 1 base at V and 3 bases at J, leaving 6 bases unmatched. Germline V gene lookup returns CDR1 SNHLY and CDR2 FYNNEI. In DNA, the CDR3 is TGTGCCAGCAGTGAAGGACACTCGGGGGGCTACGAGCAGTACGTC. It specifies CASSEGHSGGYEQYV.

The chain is built from TRBV11-2 and TRBJ2-5; 7 positions match TRBD2. This CDR3 contains 16 residues. CDR1 SGHAT and CDR2 FQNNGV come from the germline V gene. With 0 bases clipped from V and 1 base from J, the junction kept 5 bases outside the gene matches. The CDR3 nucleotides are TGTGCCAGCAGCTTAGACCGGGCTAGCGGCCAAGAGACCCAGTACTTC. Residues: CASSLDRASGQETQYF.

The chain combines TRBV9 with TRBJ1-2; 10 bases align to TRBD1. The trim removed 4 bases at V and 5 bases at J, leaving 8 bases unmatched. The V gene's germline CDR1 is SGDLS and CDR2 YYNGEE. This CDR3 region has 15 residues. The CDR3, as DNA: TGTGCCAGCAGCCCTCGGACAGGGGGGTATTATGGCTACACCTTC. Translation gives CASSPRTGGYYGYTF. The whole variable domain, filled in from reference TRBV9 and TRBJ1-2, reads DSGVTQTPKHLITATGQRVTLRCSPRSGDLSVYWYQQSLDQGLQFLIQYYNGEERAKGNILERFSAQQFPDLHSELNLSSLELGDSALYFCASSPRTGGYYGYTFGSGTRLTVV.

The chain carries TRBV2 and TRBJ1-2; no clear D gene. Germline V lookup: CDR1 SNHLY, CDR2 FYNNEI. The ends were cut back, 2 bases at V and 6 bases at J, with 13 bases in the middle. The CDR3 runs 14 residues. The CDR3 is CASSENVGGDGYTF. CDR3 coding DNA: TGTGCCAGCAGTGAAAATGTGGGCGGGGATGGCTACACCTTC.

The chain uses TRBV7-8 and TRBJ1-3; TRBD1 agrees at 10 bases. J was trimmed by 2 bases and V by 5 bases; bases with no gene match: 3. The CDR3 loop spans 15 amino acids. Per germline, CDR1 SGHVS and CDR2 FQNEAQ. The CDR3 nucleotides read TGTGCCAGCAGCACCGGGACAGGGGCTGGAAACACCATATATTTT. This gives the protein CASSTGTGAGNTIYF.

The CDR3 loop reads CASSLGGSPEAFF. The CDR3, as DNA: TGTGCCAGCAGCTTGGGAGGGTCCCCTGAAGCTTTCTTT. The chain is built from TRBV5-4 and TRBJ1-1; D remains unclear. V was shortened by 0 bases and J by 6 bases, with 9 bases between the two germline ends. Germline V gene data show CDR1 as SGHNT and CDR2 as YYREEE (reference sequence). The CDR3 has 13 amino acids.

This chain links TRBV5-6 with TRBJ1-1; TRBD1 matches at 10 bases. Germline CDR1 reads SGHDT; CDR2 reads YYEEEE. The CDR3 consists of 14 residues. Germline trimming cut 3 bases from V and 4 bases from J; bases unmatched to any gene: 3. The chain's CDR3 is CASSSGTGVTEAFF. The DNA for the CDR3 is TGTGCCAGCAGCTCCGGGACAGGGGTCACTGAAGCTTTCTTT.

The chain recombines TRBV6-5 with TRBJ1-2; D might be TRBD1 (6 bases). Trimming removed 0 bases at V and 8 bases at J, with 16 bases between. The germline gives CDR1 MNHEY, CDR2 SVGAGI. The CDR3 spans 15 residues. DNA of the CDR3: TGTGCCAGCAGTTACTCACGGCAGGGGCTAGTAGGCTACACCTTC. Translating it yields CASSYSRQGLVGYTF.

V and J are TRBV28 and TRBJ1-3; D is ambiguous. Looked up from germline, CDR1 is MDHEN and CDR2 is SYDVKM. Trimming pared 1 base from V and 2 bases from J, leaving 24 bases between. This CDR3 is 20 amino acids long. CDR3 protein: CASSLSQSSNPLPPGNTIYF. CDR3 DNA: TGTGCCAGCAGTTTATCCCAATCAAGCAACCCTCTTCCCCCTGGAAACACCATATATTTT.

This clone has only one observation. The rearrangement joins TRBV10-3 to TRBJ2-3, with TRBD2 matching 9 bases. V trimming: 11 bases; J trimming: 6 bases; junction bases outside the gene matches: 18. This CDR3 contains 16 residues. Looked up from germline, CDR1 is ENHRY and CDR2 is SYGVKD. For the CDR3, the DNA is TGTGCCTCCGGGAGGATGGCGGGGGGGCTACAGGATACGCAGTATTTT. Its translation is CASGRMAGGLQDTQYF.